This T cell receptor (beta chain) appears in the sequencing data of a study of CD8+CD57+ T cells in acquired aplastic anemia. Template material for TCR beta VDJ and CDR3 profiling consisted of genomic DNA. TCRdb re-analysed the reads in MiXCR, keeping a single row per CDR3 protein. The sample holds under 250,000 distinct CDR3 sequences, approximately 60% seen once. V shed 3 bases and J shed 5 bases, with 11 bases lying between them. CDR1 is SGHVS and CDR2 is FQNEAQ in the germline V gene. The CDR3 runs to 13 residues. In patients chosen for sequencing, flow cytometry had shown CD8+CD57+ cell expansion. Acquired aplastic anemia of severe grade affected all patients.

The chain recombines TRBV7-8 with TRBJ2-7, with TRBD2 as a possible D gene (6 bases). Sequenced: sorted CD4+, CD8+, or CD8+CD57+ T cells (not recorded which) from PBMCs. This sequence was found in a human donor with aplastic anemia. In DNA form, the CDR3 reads TGTGCCAGCAGCTTTTCCGGGAGCCACGAGCAGTACTTC. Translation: CASSFSGSHEQYF.